The next 31 T cell receptor beta chains were all read from a single sample in a study of OX40 agonist ivuxolimab in advanced cancers. Libraries were prepared by immunoSEQ multiplex PCR; TCRdb keeps only in-frame clonotypes and omits some of them. This table has fewer than 85,000 clones, about 86% appearing once. The material sequenced was CD4+ or CD8+ T cells sorted from blood, taken in a trial of the OX40 agonist ivuxolimab. These receptors all come from an adult with an advanced solid tumor such as melanoma, head and neck, liver or kidney cancer.

The chain couples TRBV7-2 to TRBJ2-5, with D possibly matching TRBD1 (6 bases). With 5 bases removed from V and 3 bases from J, the gap between germline ends came to 10 bases. Germline V gene data show CDR1 as SGHTA and CDR2 as FQGNSA. The CDR3 contains 13 residues. The CDR3 here is CASSVWTEETQYF. The CDR3 DNA is TGTGCCAGCAGCGTGTGGACAGAAGAGACCCAGTACTTC.

Only one count was recorded for this clone. The DNA for the CDR3 is TGCGCCAGCAGCCAAGAAACGGCAGCCCGGAACTATGGCTACACCTTC. Encoded protein: CASSQETAARNYGYTF. The chain employs TRBV4-1 and TRBJ1-2; D is ambiguous. The germline gives CDR1 MGHRA, CDR2 YSYEKL. Trimming took off 0 bases at V and 2 bases at J, with 13 bases between the two ends. CDR3 length: 16 amino acids.

This clone was observed a few times. The chain combines TRBV2 with TRBJ1-6, with unresolved D. V dropped 11 bases and J dropped 12 bases, with 20 bases sitting between them. The CDR3 sequence is 13 residues long. Germline CDR1 SNHLY, CDR2 FYNNEI. CDR3 protein: CAGSRSLVEPLHF. The CDR3, as DNA: TGTGCCGGATCACGATCTTTGGTCGAACCCCTCCACTTT.

Relative to its sample, this clone is medium-sized. This chain connects TRBV11-3 to TRBJ2-2, with D tentatively TRBD1 (5 bases). The germline V gene has CDR1 SGHNT and CDR2 YENEEA. V was pared by 1 base and J by 10 bases, with 16 bases between. The CDR3 has 15 amino acids. The chain's CDR3 is CASSLGSWGPEELFF. CDR3 sequence (DNA): TGTGCCAGCAGCTTAGGTAGTTGGGGCCCTGAGGAGCTGTTTTTT. Combining the CDR3 with reference TRBV11-3 and TRBJ2-2 gives the whole variable domain EAGVVQSPRYKIIEKKQPVAFWCNPISGHNTLYWYLQNLGQGPELLIRYENEEAVDDSQLPKDRFSAERLKGVDSTLKIQPAELGDSAVYLCASSLGSWGPEELFFGEGSRLTVL.

The V call is TRBV7-2, the J call TRBJ1-5; 9 bases are shared with TRBD1. The CDR3 runs 15 residues. The germline gives CDR1 SGHTA, CDR2 FQGNSA. Trimming removed 5 bases from V and 9 bases from J; junction bases left unmatched: 11. The CDR3, as DNA: TGTGCCAGCAGCACGCAGGACAGGGGCTCAGCGCCCCAGCATTTT. Encoded protein: CASSTQDRGSAPQHF.

The chain combines TRBV5-5 with TRBJ2-1; possible D gene TRBD1, 5 bases. The CDR3 has 15 amino acids. V lost 3 bases to trimming and J lost 2 bases, with 12 bases between them. The V gene's germline CDR1 is SGHKS and CDR2 YYEKEE (reference sequence). The CDR3 here is CASSSVPGPYNEQFF. The CDR3 coding sequence is TGTGCCAGCAGCTCCGTGCCAGGGCCCTACAATGAGCAGTTCTTC.

The chain uses TRBV5-6 and TRBJ1-2; D might be TRBD1 (5 bases). The CDR3 loop spans 13 amino acids. V was clipped by 7 bases and J by 7 bases, with 17 bases between them. Germline lookup yields CDR1 SGHDT and CDR2 YYEEEE. CDR3 in amino acids: CASGRQGRGGYTF. CDR3 DNA: TGTGCCAGCGGTCGTCAGGGTAGGGGTGGCTACACCTTC.

With regard to this clone: The junction and the germline gene differ at one end; a read error may be behind it. The chain has TRBV4-1 and TRBJ1-6, with D uncertain. The CDR3 contains 17 residues. Per germline, CDR1 MGHRA and CDR2 YSYEKL. The chain's CDR3 is CASSQDSRFSYSSPLHF. DNA of the CDR3: TGCGCCAGCAGCCAAGATTCCCGGTTCTCCTATAGTTCACCCCTCCACTTT.

The chain recombines TRBV2 with TRBJ1-4; 7 nucleotides align to TRBD1. CDR3 length: 14 amino acids. The V and J ends lost 6 bases and 8 bases, in that order; junction bases with no gene match: 9. The germline V gene encodes CDR1 SNHLY and CDR2 FYNNEI. CDR3 nucleotide sequence: TGTGCCAGCAGATCGACAGGGAAGGGAGAAAAACTGTTTTTT. Its protein is CASRSTGKGEKLFF.

The V and J genes are TRBV6-1 and TRBJ1-1, with D uncertain. Per the germline V gene, CDR1 is MNHNS and CDR2 is SASEGT. The V and J ends lost 1 base and 0 bases respectively, with 12 bases between them. This CDR3 has 16 residues. The CDR3 DNA follows: TGTGCCAGCAGTGAAGTAACGGGCACCCTGAACACTGAAGCTTTCTTT. This encodes CASSEVTGTLNTEAFF.

The genes are TRBV7-6 and TRBJ1-5; a weak D match, TRBD1 (5 bases). The V gene's germline CDR1 is SGHVS and CDR2 FNYEAQ. Deletions cut 5 bases from V and 7 bases from J, with 18 bases between. The CDR3 consists of 15 residues. The CDR3 here is CASSPNGGTGQPQHF. The CDR3, as DNA: TGTGCCAGCAGCCCGAACGGGGGTACGGGCCAGCCCCAGCATTTT.

J is TRBJ1-1 and V is TRBV2, with a tentative D call TRBD1 (5 bases). From germline, CDR1 is SNHLY and CDR2 FYNNEI. This CDR3 comprises 13 residues. V was clipped by 7 bases and J by 3 bases, with 12 bases between them. The CDR3 nucleotides read TGTGCCAGCACTACTACACAGGACACTGAAGCTTTCTTT. This encodes CASTTTQDTEAFF.

This clone was counted between two and nine times. The V gene is TRBV29-1, the J gene TRBJ1-1; maybe TRBD1 (6 bases). The CDR3 covers 15 residues. The germline V gene encodes CDR1 SQVTM and CDR2 ANQGSEA. Deletions cut 3 bases from V and 0 bases from J, with 14 bases between. In DNA, the CDR3 is TGCAGCGTTGACCTTTCGGACAGCCTGAACACTGAAGCTTTCTTT. The encoded protein is CSVDLSDSLNTEAFF.

The chain links TRBV5-4 to TRBJ2-5; maybe TRBD2 (5 bases). The CDR3 covers 15 residues. Germline loops: CDR1 SGHNT, CDR2 YYREEE (reference sequence). V lost 2 bases and J 2 bases, leaving 13 bases between the germline ends. CDR3 in DNA: TGTGCCAGCAGCTTAGAGGGCAGCAGTCAAGAGACCCAGTACTTC. It specifies CASSLEGSSQETQYF. Full variable domain (missing parts from reference TRBV5-4 and TRBJ2-5): ETGVTQSPTHLIKTRGQQVTLRCSSQSGHNTVSWYQQALGQGPQFIFQYYREEENGRGNFPPRFSGLQFPNYSSELNVNALELDDSALYLCASSLEGSSQETQYFGPGTRLLVL.

The sample holds a few counts of this clone. The rearrangement links TRBV5-1 to TRBJ2-2, with 9 bases that match TRBD1. The CDR3 runs 16 residues. V shed 5 bases and J 4 bases; nucleotides not matched to a gene: 9. Germline CDR1 SGHRS, CDR2 YFSETQ. The CDR3 DNA reads as TGCGCCAGCAGGGAGGGACAGGGTATCTCCACCGGGGAGCTGTTTTTT. Its protein is CASREGQGISTGELFF.

V is TRBV6-4 and J is TRBJ1-2; no clear D gene. This CDR3 has 14 residues. Germline CDR1 and CDR2: MRHNA and SNTAGT. The V gene lost 10 bases and the J gene lost 7 bases, with 22 bases spanning the gap. CDR3 sequence: CATLRTTIRGGYTF. The DNA for the CDR3 is TGTGCCACTCTGAGGACCACAATACGGGGTGGCTACACCTTC.

This sequence joins TRBV7-2 and TRBJ2-7; the D gene is possibly TRBD1 (6 bases). V was shortened by 0 bases and J by 1 base, with 10 bases between the two germline ends. The CDR3 extends over 15 amino acids. Per germline, CDR1 SGHTA and CDR2 FQGNSA. The CDR3: CASSLARGTSYEQYF. CDR3 DNA sequence: TGTGCCAGCAGCTTAGCGAGAGGGACATCCTACGAGCAGTACTTC.

The chain combines TRBV10-3 with TRBJ2-7; 8 nucleotides match TRBD1. V lost 7 bases to trimming and J lost 3 bases; unmatched junction nucleotides: 5. Germline CDR1 ENHRY, CDR2 SYGVKD. The length of the CDR3 is 13 residues. CDR3 DNA: TGTGCCATCACCGCTGGACAGGGCTACGAGCAGTACTTC. It specifies CAITAGQGYEQYF.

The rearrangement uses TRBV28 and TRBJ2-1, with no clear D. Trimming took 4 bases from V and 14 from J, leaving 15 bases between them. Germline V CDR1 and CDR2: MDHEN, SYDVKM. The CDR3 runs to 12 residues. CDR3 sequence: CASSSEWVIEFF. The CDR3 DNA is TGTGCCAGCAGTTCGGAATGGGTAATCGAGTTCTTC.

This clone was recorded once. CDR3 region: CASSLGTGAPSSYEQYF. As DNA, the CDR3 is TGCGCCAGCAGCTTAGGGACAGGGGCCCCAAGCTCCTACGAGCAGTACTTC. The chain combines TRBV5-1 with TRBJ2-7; TRBD1 aligns across 10 bases. This CDR3 spans 17 amino acids. Trimming took 2 bases from V and 0 from J; bases not matched to a gene: 8. Germline V CDR1 and CDR2: SGHRS, YFSETQ.

V and J are TRBV5-1 and TRBJ2-5; no reliable D call. Germline values: CDR1 SGHRS, CDR2 YFSETQ. The CDR3 is 15 amino acids. The V and J ends lost 0 bases and 1 base respectively, with 10 bases between them. The CDR3 DNA reads as TGCGCCAGCAGCTTGGCCCCCGGCCTCCAAGAGACCCAGTACTTC. Protein sequence: CASSLAPGLQETQYF.

The rearrangement uses TRBV5-1 and TRBJ2-7, with 9 bases aligning to TRBD1. Trimming cost V 0 bases and J 6 bases; bases outside gene matches: 4. Per the germline V gene, CDR1 is SGHRS and CDR2 is YFSETQ. The CDR3 length is 14 residues. The chain's CDR3 is CASSLGGTGSEQYF. CDR3 coding DNA: TGCGCCAGCAGCTTGGGAGGGACAGGGTCCGAGCAGTACTTC.

This chain connects TRBV19 to TRBJ1-1; a possible D gene is TRBD1 (5 bases). The V gene lost 2 bases and the J gene lost 0 bases, with 13 bases spanning the gap. This CDR3 has 16 amino acids. Germline values: CDR1 LNHDA, CDR2 SQIVND (reference sequence). CDR3 residues: CASSISGTPMNTEAFF. CDR3 in DNA: TGTGCCAGTAGTATATCCGGGACCCCTATGAACACTGAAGCTTTCTTT.

The rearrangement joins TRBV20-1 to TRBJ2-3, with unresolved D. Trimming stripped 5 bases from V and 2 bases from J, with 5 bases between. Germline CDR1 DFQATT, CDR2 SNEGSKA (reference sequence). The CDR3 contains 11 residues. As DNA, the CDR3 is TGCAGTGCTCGGTTCACAGATACGCAGTATTTT. Protein sequence: CSARFTDTQYF.

The chain uses TRBV19 and TRBJ1-1, with 8 bases that match TRBD1. Unmatched junction bases numbered 8, after V lost 4 bases and J lost 4 bases. The CDR3 is 15 residues long. Germline V lookup: CDR1 LNHDA, CDR2 SQIVND (reference sequence). CDR3 residues: CASSTIGTGGTEAFF. CDR3 coding DNA: TGTGCCAGTAGTACGATCGGGACAGGCGGCACTGAAGCTTTCTTT. The full variable domain, with the rest looked up from reference TRBV19 and TRBJ1-1, is DGGITQSPKYLFRKEGQNVTLSCEQNLNHDAMYWYRQDPGQGLRLIYYSQIVNDFQKGDIAEGYSVSREKKESFPLTVTSAQKNPTAFYLCASSTIGTGGTEAFFGQGTRLTVV.

This clone showed up just a few times. The rearrangement uses TRBV19 and TRBJ1-5; D is uncertain. The V end was cut by 3 bases, the J end by 0 bases, with 6 bases between. Germline V lookup: CDR1 LNHDA, CDR2 SQIVND (reference sequence). This CDR3 comprises 14 residues. The CDR3 here is CASSIGFSNQPQHF. CDR3 coding DNA: TGTGCCAGTAGTATCGGGTTTAGCAATCAGCCCCAGCATTTT.

The chain uses TRBV5-1 and TRBJ2-3, with D uncertain. The CDR3 consists of 13 residues. CDR1 is SGHRS and CDR2 is YFSETQ in the germline V gene. Trimming removed 1 base from V and 0 bases from J, with 3 bases in between. The CDR3 loop reads CASSLISTDTQYF. The CDR3 DNA sequence: TGCGCCAGCAGCTTGATTAGCACAGATACGCAGTATTTT.

CDR3 nucleotides: TGTGCCAGCTCACCACCGGCGGGAAGGGGCACCGGGGAGCTGTTTTTT. Encoded protein: CASSPPAGRGTGELFF. The chain links TRBV18 to TRBJ2-2; tentatively, D is TRBD2 (6 bases). The CDR3 sequence is 16 residues long. CDR1 and CDR2 from the germline V gene are KGHSH and LQKENI. Between the trimmed V and J ends, which lost 0 bases and 4 bases, there was a span of 12 bases.

The CDR3 DNA reads TGTGCCAGCAGCTTAGAATCGCGGGACAATTCACCCCTCCACTTT. Amino acid sequence: CASSLESRDNSPLHF. This chain connects TRBV7-2 to TRBJ1-6; a weak D match, TRBD1 (5 bases). The CDR3 consists of 15 residues. V was pared by 1 base and J by 7 bases, with 11 bases between. The germline gives CDR1 SGHTA, CDR2 FQGNSA.

This chain joins TRBV6-1 and TRBJ1-2; D is ambiguous. CDR1 and CDR2 from the germline V gene are MNHNS and SASEGT. This CDR3 contains 12 residues. V was cut by 3 bases and J by 4 bases, with 6 bases left in between. The CDR3 loop is CASSDTVYGYTF. In nucleotides, the CDR3 is TGTGCCAGCAGTGATACGGTCTATGGCTACACCTTC.

The chain couples TRBV18 to TRBJ1-2; D call uncertain. CDR3 length: 14 residues. Trimming cost V 3 bases and J 4 bases, with 12 bases left between them. Germline V CDR1 and CDR2: KGHSH, LQKENI. The CDR3 DNA is TGTGCCAGCTCACCGATGGGTCCTAGCTATGGCTACACCTTC. Translated, it gives CASSPMGPSYGYTF.